This TCR beta chain was observed in a study of blood T cell repertoires in COVID-19. The authors' processing: Amplification from reference gene primers served as the basis for estimated nucleated cell counts. TCRdb's copy holds only in-frame clones and misses some; the assay was immunoSEQ multiplex PCR. V and J calls and clone size come straight from that table; D and trimming were deduced from the DNA. This table has just under 350,000 clones, 87% appearing once. This CDR3 comprises 15 residues. CDR1 MNHNY and CDR2 SVGAGI come from the germline V gene (reference sequence). V shed 8 bases and J 7 bases; nucleotides not matched to a gene: 13.

The chain carries TRBV6-6 and TRBJ2-1; 8 bases agree with TRBD2. Source material: peripheral blood. The sequence came from a woman between 45 and 65 years old with COVID-19, enrolled during active disease. The CDR3 here is CASEAGAGFRNEQFF. As DNA, the CDR3 is TGTGCCAGCGAAGCGGGAGCAGGGTTTAGAAATGAGCAGTTCTTC.